The sequence of this T cell receptor (beta chain) was determined in a study of T cell repertoires in cytomegalovirus infection. Turning to the study itself: CMV epitopes used comprised recently identified HLA-C-restricted ones and well-studied HLA-B-restricted ones. CMV infection plus the matching HLA type was flagged by public TCR beta signatures.

The CDR3 is made up of 16 amino acids. Germline V gene data show CDR1 as DFQATT and CDR2 as SNEGSKA (reference sequence). V shed 2 bases, J shed 0 bases, and the junction held 6 bases outside the gene matches. TCRdb independently ran MiXCR on the reads; one entry per CDR3 protein. In the table there are 800,000 to 950,000 distinct CDR3 sequences, over 25% of which are singletons. This clonotype showed up just a few times. The antigen is unknown. Overall study findings and caveats: Summed frequency of shared TCR beta families picked out CMV carriers who also had the relevant HLA. Predominance within the ex vivo response was attributable to HLA-C-restricted CMV-specific TCR beta clonotypes.

The V gene is TRBV20-1, the J gene TRBJ2-7; 11 positions match TRBD2. The clonotype originates from a human donor in good health (CMV status not recorded). Some clones in this sample may be carry-over from other donors' samples. The material was cultured CD8+ T cells from PBMCs, obtained from culture after CMV antigen stimulation. The CDR3 loop is CSARLPGLAASYEQYF. In DNA, the CDR3 is TGCAGTGCTAGACTCCCGGGACTAGCGGCCTCCTACGAGCAGTACTTC.